Listed below are T cell receptor beta chains from one sample, sequenced in a study of blood T cell repertoires in COVID-19. Sequencing was performed with immunoSEQ multiplex PCR; in TCRdb, only in-frame clones are kept and a portion is missing. The sample gives a few hundred thousand clones, approximately 86% of which show up once; approximately 9% is in the top ten. The source material was PBMCs or T cells enriched from blood (not recorded which). These receptors came from a woman aged 18-35 years who had recovered from COVID-19. Both conserved end residues are part of each CDR3. D genes are given only for firm matches. Only some rows state a clone size, as once, few, many or a class for expanded clones.

V	size	D	J	DNA	CDR3
TRBV28	once	-	TRBJ1-5	TGTGCCAGCAGTTTAATACAGAATCAGCCCCAGCATTTT	CASSLIQNQPQHF
TRBV2	few	TRBD2	TRBJ2-2	TGTGCCAGCAGCGGCCTAGCGGGGAACACCGGGGAGCTGTTTTTT	CASSGLAGNTGELFF
TRBV4-2	-	-	TRBJ1-5	TGTGCCAGCAGCCACGTGGGCCTTCAGCCCCAGCATTTT	CASSHVGLQPQHF
TRBV6-5	-	TRBD1	TRBJ2-2	TGTGCCAGCAGTCAATCCGGGACAGGGACCGGGGAGCTGTTTTTT	CASSQSGTGTGELFF
TRBV7-3	-	-	TRBJ2-3	TGTGCCAGCAGCTTAGGAAGCGCAAATACGCAGTATTTT	CASSLGSANTQYF
TRBV20-1	-	-	TRBJ1-3	TGCAGTGCTAGTGGCGGAGCCAACTCTGGAAACACCATATATTTT	CSASGGANSGNTIYF
TRBV4-3	-	-	TRBJ1-2	TGCGCCAGCAGCCAAGATATTACAGGGAATCGGGTTAACTATGGCTACACCTTC	CASSQDITGNRVNYGYTF
TRBV27	-	TRBD1	TRBJ2-2	TGTGCCAGCAGACCCGCCAGGACAGGCCCCACCGGGGAGCTGTTTTTT	CASRPARTGPTGELFF
TRBV21-1	-	-	TRBJ2-1	TGTGCCAGCAGCAATAAAGGCAGGACAGGGGCCGCTTATGAGCAGTTCTTC	CASSNKGRTGAAYEQFF
TRBV15	-	-	TRBJ1-5	TGTGCCACCAGCAGAGACAGGGTTTATCAGCCCCAGCATTTT	CATSRDRVYQPQHF
TRBV9	-	TRBD2	TRBJ2-5	TGTGCCAGCAGCCCCGGGCCGGGAGGCCAAGAGACCCAGTACTTC	CASSPGPGGQETQYF
TRBV7-9	-	-	TRBJ2-1	TGTGCCAGCAGCGTCCTTAGCTTACCTTACAATGAGCAGTTCTTC	CASSVLSLPYNEQFF
TRBV19	-	-	TRBJ2-2	TGTGCCAGTAGTATGTGGCGAGAAACAGGGACCGGGGAGCTGTTTTTT	CASSMWRETGTGELFF
TRBV9	-	-	TRBJ2-3	TGTGCCAGCAGCGTAGATTACGGTAGCATTGGTACGCAGTATTTT	CASSVDYGSIGTQYF